These T cell receptor beta chains were read from a single sample in a study of T-cell reconstitution after alpha-beta-depleted transplantation in children. A single record per CDR3 protein comes from TCRdb applying MiXCR to the PCR reads. Among roughly 400,000 distinct CDR3 sequences listed, roughly 20% were seen once. The material sequenced was PBMCs from the stem cell graft donor, taken from the stem cell graft. The origin of the receptors is a human donor who donated a stem cell graft to a child with acute myeloid leukemia. Both conserved end residues are part of each CDR3. The D gene is left open where the match is weak. Clone size is not always given. Where it is, it says once, few, many or a class for expanded clones.

v_gene: TRBV7-9
j_gene: TRBJ2-3
abundance: NA
d_gene: NA
CDR3nt: TGTGCCAGCAGCTTAGCCCGGGCGGCTAGCACAGATACGCAGTATTTT
CDR3aa: CASSLARAASTDTQYF

v_gene: TRBV12-3/TRBV12-4
j_gene: TRBJ2-3
abundance: NA
d_gene: NA
CDR3nt: TGTGCCAGCAGTATGACAGGAATCACAGATACGCAGTATTTT
CDR3aa: CASSMTGITDTQYF

v_gene: TRBV24-1
j_gene: TRBJ2-1
abundance: NA
d_gene: NA
CDR3nt: TGTGCCACCAGCGCTAAAGGGCGGAGCTCCTACAATGAGCAGTTCTTC
CDR3aa: CATSAKGRSSYNEQFF

v_gene: TRBV6-5
j_gene: TRBJ1-1
abundance: many
d_gene: NA
CDR3nt: TGTGCCAGCAGTTACTCCAATTCGGTTGAAGCTTTCTTT
CDR3aa: CASSYSNSVEAFF

v_gene: TRBV5-1
j_gene: TRBJ2-1
abundance: NA
d_gene: TRBD1
CDR3nt: TGCGCCAGCAGCTTTCTGGGACAGGGGGCCGCTGAGCAGTTCTTC
CDR3aa: CASSFLGQGAAEQFF

v_gene: TRBV20-1
j_gene: TRBJ2-7
abundance: few
d_gene: TRBD1
CDR3nt: TGCAGTGCTCGCGCCCGGGACAGGGGGACCTACGAGCAGTACTTC
CDR3aa: CSARARDRGTYEQYF

v_gene: TRBV11-2
j_gene: TRBJ2-7
abundance: NA
d_gene: NA
CDR3nt: TGTGCCAGCAGCAATGGACCCACGGGAGTCTACGAGCAGTACTTC
CDR3aa: CASSNGPTGVYEQYF

v_gene: TRBV20-1
j_gene: TRBJ1-5
abundance: few
d_gene: NA
CDR3nt: TGCTGTGCTAGTGTTACAGGGTTAGGGCGCAATCAGCCCCAGCATTTT
CDR3aa: CCASVTGLGRNQPQHF

v_gene: TRBV29-1
j_gene: TRBJ2-1
abundance: few
d_gene: TRBD1
CDR3nt: TGCAGCGTTTTCTGGACAGGGCCCCGTACTTACAATGAGCAGTTCTTC
CDR3aa: CSVFWTGPRTYNEQFF

v_gene: TRBV5-1
j_gene: TRBJ2-6
abundance: NA
d_gene: NA
CDR3nt: TGCGCCAGCAGCTCCCGGAACTCTGGGGCCAACGTCCTGACTTTC
CDR3aa: CASSSRNSGANVLTF

v_gene: TRBV20-1
j_gene: TRBJ2-3
abundance: NA
d_gene: TRBD2
CDR3nt: TGCAGTCAACAGAAGAGTGTGGCGGGAGGGCCGGTGAGGTCCGATACGCAGTATTTT
CDR3aa: CSQQKSVAGGPVRSDTQYF

v_gene: TRBV24-1
j_gene: TRBJ1-2
abundance: few
d_gene: NA
CDR3nt: TGTGCCACCAGTGACCCTAAGCACTATGGCTACACCTTC
CDR3aa: CATSDPKHYGYTF

v_gene: TRBV15
j_gene: TRBJ1-5
abundance: few
d_gene: NA
CDR3nt: TGTGCCACCAGCAGTCGAGGGGAGAATCAGCCCCAGCATTTT
CDR3aa: CATSSRGENQPQHF

v_gene: TRBV7-9
j_gene: TRBJ2-1
abundance: NA
d_gene: NA
CDR3nt: TGTGCCAGCAGCTTAGCGTTGAAGCGGGTGAGGTACAATGAGCAGTTCTTC
CDR3aa: CASSLALKRVRYNEQFF

v_gene: TRBV20-1
j_gene: TRBJ2-7
abundance: NA
d_gene: TRBD2
CDR3nt: TGCAGTGCTACGCGTGTAGCGGGAGGGTCCTACGAGCAGTACTTC
CDR3aa: CSATRVAGGSYEQYF

v_gene: TRBV28
j_gene: TRBJ2-7
abundance: NA
d_gene: NA
CDR3nt: TGTGCCAGCAGTTTTGAGGCCTACGAGCAGTACTTC
CDR3aa: CASSFEAYEQYF

v_gene: TRBV20-1
j_gene: TRBJ2-7
abundance: NA
d_gene: NA
CDR3nt: TGCAGTGCCACGGGGCCGGGAGTGGAGAACGAGCAGTACTTC
CDR3aa: CSATGPGVENEQYF

v_gene: TRBV29-1
j_gene: TRBJ2-2
abundance: many
d_gene: NA
CDR3nt: TGCAGCTGCAAGGGAGGTCGAGACACCGGGGAGCTGTTTTTT
CDR3aa: CSCKGGRDTGELFF

v_gene: TRBV15
j_gene: TRBJ2-5
abundance: NA
d_gene: NA
CDR3nt: TGTGCCACCAGCAGGGACGGGCAAGAGACCCAGTACTTC
CDR3aa: CATSRDGQETQYF

v_gene: TRBV25-1
j_gene: TRBJ2-7
abundance: NA
d_gene: NA
CDR3nt: TGTGCCAGCAGTGACCGTCTCGAGCAGTACTTC
CDR3aa: CASSDRLEQYF

v_gene: TRBV10-3
j_gene: TRBJ1-5
abundance: NA
d_gene: NA
CDR3nt: TGTGCCATCAGTGGGGGGGAGGAAACGGCCCAGCATTTT
CDR3aa: CAISGGEETAQHF

v_gene: TRBV27
j_gene: TRBJ2-7
abundance: NA
d_gene: TRBD2
CDR3nt: TGTGCCAGCAGTTTACGCCCCGGAGTAGCGGGGGAGCAGTACTTC
CDR3aa: CASSLRPGVAGEQYF

v_gene: TRBV6-1
j_gene: TRBJ2-5
abundance: many
d_gene: NA
CDR3nt: TGTGCCAGCAGTGAAGGAAGGGGAACAGAGACCCAGTACTTC
CDR3aa: CASSEGRGTETQYF

v_gene: TRBV20-1
j_gene: TRBJ2-1
abundance: many
d_gene: TRBD2
CDR3nt: TGCAGTGCTAGGGGAGGGTTTTTGGATGAGCAGTTCTTC
CDR3aa: CSARGGFLDEQFF

v_gene: TRBV12-3/TRBV12-4
j_gene: TRBJ2-1
abundance: many
d_gene: NA
CDR3nt: TGTGCCAGCAGTTTTACAGGGAGCTCCTACAATGAGCAGTTCTTC
CDR3aa: CASSFTGSSYNEQFF

v_gene: TRBV6-1
j_gene: TRBJ1-1
abundance: few
d_gene: NA
CDR3nt: TGTGCCAGCAGTGGGGTCGGACCCGGGGACACTGAAGCTTTCTTT
CDR3aa: CASSGVGPGDTEAFF

v_gene: TRBV3-1
j_gene: TRBJ2-1
abundance: NA
d_gene: NA
CDR3nt: TGTGCCAGCAGCCAAGATGTAATAGCTACCAATGAGCAGTTCTTC
CDR3aa: CASSQDVIATNEQFF

v_gene: TRBV20-1
j_gene: TRBJ2-1
abundance: many
d_gene: NA
CDR3nt: TGCAGTGCTACCCCTCCGGGCTGGCTCAATGAGCAGTTCTTC
CDR3aa: CSATPPGWLNEQFF